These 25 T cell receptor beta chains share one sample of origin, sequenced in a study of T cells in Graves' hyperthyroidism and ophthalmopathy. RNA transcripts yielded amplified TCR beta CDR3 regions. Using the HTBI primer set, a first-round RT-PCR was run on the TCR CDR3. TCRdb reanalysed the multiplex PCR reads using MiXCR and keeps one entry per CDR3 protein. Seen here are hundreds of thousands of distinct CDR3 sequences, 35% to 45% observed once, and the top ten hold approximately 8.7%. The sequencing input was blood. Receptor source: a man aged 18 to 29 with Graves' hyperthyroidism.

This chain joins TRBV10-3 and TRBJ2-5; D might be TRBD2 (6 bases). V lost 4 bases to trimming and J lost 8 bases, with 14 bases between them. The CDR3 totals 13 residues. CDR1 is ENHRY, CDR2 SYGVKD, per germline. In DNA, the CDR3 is TGTGCCATCAGTGTAGTTAGCGGCGAAACCCAGTACTTC. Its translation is CAISVVSGETQYF.

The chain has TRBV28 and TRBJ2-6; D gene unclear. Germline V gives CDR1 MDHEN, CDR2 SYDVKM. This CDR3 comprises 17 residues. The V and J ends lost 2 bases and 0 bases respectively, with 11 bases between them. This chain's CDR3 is CASSLPTAYSGANVLTF. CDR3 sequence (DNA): TGTGCCAGCAGTTTACCGACGGCCTACTCTGGGGCCAACGTCCTGACTTTC.

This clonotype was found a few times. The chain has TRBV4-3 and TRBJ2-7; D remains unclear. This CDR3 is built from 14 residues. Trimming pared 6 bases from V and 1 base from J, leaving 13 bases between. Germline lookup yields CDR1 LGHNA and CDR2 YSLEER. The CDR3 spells CASSWTSESYEQYF. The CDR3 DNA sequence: TGCGCCAGCAGTTGGACGTCGGAGTCCTACGAGCAGTACTTC.

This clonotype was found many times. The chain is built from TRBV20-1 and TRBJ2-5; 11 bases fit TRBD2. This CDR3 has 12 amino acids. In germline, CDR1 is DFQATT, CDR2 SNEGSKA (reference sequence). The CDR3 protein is CSFSGRAETQYF. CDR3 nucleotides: TGCAGCTTTAGCGGGAGGGCGGAGACCCAGTACTTC.

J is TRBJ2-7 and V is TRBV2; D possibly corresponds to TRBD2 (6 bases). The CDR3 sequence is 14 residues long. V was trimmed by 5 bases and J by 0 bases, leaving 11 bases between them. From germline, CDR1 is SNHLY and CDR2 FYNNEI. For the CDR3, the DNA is TGTGCCAGCAGTCGCGGGGTCAACTCCTACGAGCAGTACTTC. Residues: CASSRGVNSYEQYF.

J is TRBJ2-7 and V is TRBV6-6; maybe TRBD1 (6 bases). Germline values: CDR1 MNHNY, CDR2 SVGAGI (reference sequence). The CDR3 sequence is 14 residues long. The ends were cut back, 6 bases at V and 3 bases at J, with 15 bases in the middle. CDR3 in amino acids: CASRITTGRYEQYF. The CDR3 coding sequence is TGTGCCAGCAGAATAACGACAGGCCGCTACGAGCAGTACTTC.

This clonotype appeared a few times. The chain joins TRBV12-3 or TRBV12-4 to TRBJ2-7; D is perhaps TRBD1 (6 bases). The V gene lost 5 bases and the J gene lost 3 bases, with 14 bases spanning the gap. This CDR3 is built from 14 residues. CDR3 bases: TGTGCCAGCAGTCCGATGGGGGCCGACTACGAGCAGTACTTC. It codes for CASSPMGADYEQYF.

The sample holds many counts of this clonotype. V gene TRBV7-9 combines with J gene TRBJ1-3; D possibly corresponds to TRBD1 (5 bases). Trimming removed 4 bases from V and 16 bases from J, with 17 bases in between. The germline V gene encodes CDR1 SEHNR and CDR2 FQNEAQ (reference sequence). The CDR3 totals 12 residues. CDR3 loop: CASSSLRGTSYF. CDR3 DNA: TGTGCCAGCAGCTCGCTGCGCGGGACCTCGTATTTT.

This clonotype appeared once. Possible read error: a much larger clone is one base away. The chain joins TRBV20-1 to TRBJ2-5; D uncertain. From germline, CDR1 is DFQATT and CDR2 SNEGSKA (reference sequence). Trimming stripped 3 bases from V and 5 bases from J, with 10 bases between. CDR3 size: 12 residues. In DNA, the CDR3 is TGCAGTGCTAGTACCTGGCGGGAGACCCAGTACTTC. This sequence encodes CSASTWRETQYF.

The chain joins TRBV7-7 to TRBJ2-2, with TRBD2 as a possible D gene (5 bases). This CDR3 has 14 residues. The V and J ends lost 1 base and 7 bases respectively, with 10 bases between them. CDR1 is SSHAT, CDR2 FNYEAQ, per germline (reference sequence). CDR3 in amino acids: CASSLEWAGGELFF. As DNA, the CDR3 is TGTGCCAGCAGCTTAGAATGGGCGGGCGGGGAGCTGTTTTTT.

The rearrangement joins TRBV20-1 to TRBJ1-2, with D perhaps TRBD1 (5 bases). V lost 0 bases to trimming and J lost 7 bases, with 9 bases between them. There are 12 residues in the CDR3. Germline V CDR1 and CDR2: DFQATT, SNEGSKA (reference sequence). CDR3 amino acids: CSARDGGRGYTF. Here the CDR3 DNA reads TGCAGTGCTAGAGATGGGGGTCGTGGCTACACCTTC.

In DNA, the CDR3 is TGTGCCAGTAGTATCCTAGCGGGGGGGCGCGAGGAGCAGTACTTC. It translates to CASSILAGGREEQYF. J is TRBJ2-7 and V is TRBV19, with TRBD2 identical over 12 bases. Germline V CDR1 and CDR2: LNHDA, SQIVND (reference sequence). Trimming cost V 3 bases and J 7 bases; bases outside gene matches: 7. The length of the CDR3 is 15 residues.

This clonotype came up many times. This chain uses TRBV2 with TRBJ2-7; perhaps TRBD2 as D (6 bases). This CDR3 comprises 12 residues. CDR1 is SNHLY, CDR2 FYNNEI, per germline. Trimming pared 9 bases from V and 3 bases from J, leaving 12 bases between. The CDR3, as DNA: TGTGCCAGAAGGAGGGATGGCTACGAGCAGTACTTC. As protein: CARRRDGYEQYF.

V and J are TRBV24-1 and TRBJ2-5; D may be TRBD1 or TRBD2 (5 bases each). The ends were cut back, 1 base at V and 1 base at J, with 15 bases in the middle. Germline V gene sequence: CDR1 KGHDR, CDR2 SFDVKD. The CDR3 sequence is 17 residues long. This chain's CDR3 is CATSDFPTGTTQETQYF. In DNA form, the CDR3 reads TGTGCCACCAGTGATTTCCCAACCGGGACCACCCAAGAGACCCAGTACTTC.

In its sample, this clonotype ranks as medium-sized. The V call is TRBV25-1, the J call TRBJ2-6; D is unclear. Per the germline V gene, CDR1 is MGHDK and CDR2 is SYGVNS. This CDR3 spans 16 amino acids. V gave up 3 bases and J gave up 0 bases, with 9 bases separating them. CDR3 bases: TGTGCCAGCAGTGATGGGCGGACCTCTGGGGCCAACGTCCTGACTTTC. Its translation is CASSDGRTSGANVLTF.

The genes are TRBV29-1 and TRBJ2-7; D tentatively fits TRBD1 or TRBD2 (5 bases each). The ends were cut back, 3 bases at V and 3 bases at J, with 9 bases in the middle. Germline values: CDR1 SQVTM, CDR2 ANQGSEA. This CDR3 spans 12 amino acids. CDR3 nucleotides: TGCAGCGTTGAGTGGGGGAGCTACGAGCAGTACTTC. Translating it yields CSVEWGSYEQYF.

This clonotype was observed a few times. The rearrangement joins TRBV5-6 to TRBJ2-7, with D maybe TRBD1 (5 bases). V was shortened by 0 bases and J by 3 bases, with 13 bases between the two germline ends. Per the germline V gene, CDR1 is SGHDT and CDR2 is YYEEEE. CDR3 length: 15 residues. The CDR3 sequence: CASSLEAGPFYEQYF. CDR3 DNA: TGTGCCAGCAGCTTGGAGGCAGGGCCTTTCTACGAGCAGTACTTC.

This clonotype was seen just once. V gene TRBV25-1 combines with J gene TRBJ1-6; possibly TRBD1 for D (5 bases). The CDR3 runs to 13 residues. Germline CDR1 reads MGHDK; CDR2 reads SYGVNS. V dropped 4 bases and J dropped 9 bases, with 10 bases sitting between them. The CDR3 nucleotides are TGTGCCAGCAGTGTCAGGGATGGTTCACCCCTCCACTTT. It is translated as CASSVRDGSPLHF.

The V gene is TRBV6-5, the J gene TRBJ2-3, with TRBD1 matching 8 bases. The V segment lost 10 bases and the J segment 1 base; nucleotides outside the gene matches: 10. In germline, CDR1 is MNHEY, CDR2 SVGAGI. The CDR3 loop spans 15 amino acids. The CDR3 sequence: CATGYSDRGTDTQYF. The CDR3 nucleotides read TGTGCCACCGGTTACTCGGACAGGGGCACAGATACGCAGTATTTT.

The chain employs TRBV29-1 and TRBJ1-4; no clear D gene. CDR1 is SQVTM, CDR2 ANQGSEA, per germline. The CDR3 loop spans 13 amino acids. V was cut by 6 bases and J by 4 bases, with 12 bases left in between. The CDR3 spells CSVSADSNEKLFF. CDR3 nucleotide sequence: TGCAGCGTGAGTGCGGATAGTAATGAAAAACTGTTTTTT.

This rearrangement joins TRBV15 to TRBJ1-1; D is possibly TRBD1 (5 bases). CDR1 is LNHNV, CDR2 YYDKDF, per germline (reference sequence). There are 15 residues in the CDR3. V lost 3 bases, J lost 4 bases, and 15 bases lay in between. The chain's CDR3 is CATSSTGIGGTEAFF. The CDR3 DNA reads TGTGCCACCAGCAGTACGGGGATCGGGGGCACTGAAGCTTTCTTT.

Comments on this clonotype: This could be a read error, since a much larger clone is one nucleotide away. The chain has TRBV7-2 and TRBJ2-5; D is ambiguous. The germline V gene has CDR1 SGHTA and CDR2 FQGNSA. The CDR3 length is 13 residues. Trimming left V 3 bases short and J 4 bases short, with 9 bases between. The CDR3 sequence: CASSLTFRETQYF. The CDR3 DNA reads TGTGCCAGCAGCTTGACCTTCCGAGAGACCCAGTACTTC.

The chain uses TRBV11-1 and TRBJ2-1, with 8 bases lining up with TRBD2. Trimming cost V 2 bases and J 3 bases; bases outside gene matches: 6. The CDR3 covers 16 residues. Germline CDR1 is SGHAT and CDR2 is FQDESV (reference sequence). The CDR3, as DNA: TGTGCCAGCAGCTTACACTTGCGGGAGGACTACAATGAGCAGTTCTTC. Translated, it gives CASSLHLREDYNEQFF.

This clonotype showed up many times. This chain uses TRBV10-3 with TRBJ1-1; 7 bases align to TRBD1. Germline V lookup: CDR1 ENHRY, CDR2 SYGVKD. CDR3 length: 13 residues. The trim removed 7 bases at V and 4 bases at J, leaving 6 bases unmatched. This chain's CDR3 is CAITPGGGTEAFF. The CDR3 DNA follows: TGTGCCATCACTCCAGGGGGTGGCACTGAAGCTTTCTTT.

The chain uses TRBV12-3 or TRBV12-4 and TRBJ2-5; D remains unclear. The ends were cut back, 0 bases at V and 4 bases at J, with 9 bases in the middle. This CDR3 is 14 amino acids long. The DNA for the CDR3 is TGTGCCAGCAGTTTAGCTCCGGTCCCAGAGACCCAGTACTTC. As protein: CASSLAPVPETQYF.